This T cell receptor (beta chain) appears in the sequencing data of a study of blood T cell repertoires in COVID-19. Germline CDR1 and CDR2: SGHTA and FQGNSA. This CDR3 is 14 amino acids long. V lost 5 bases to trimming and J lost 2 bases; unmatched junction nucleotides: 4. The protocol was immunoSEQ multiplex PCR, while the TCRdb copy is restricted to in-frame clones and leaves out a portion. The table lists 150,000 to 200,000 clones, 75% to 90% of them singletons, with less than 7% in the top ten. V and J are TRBV7-2 and TRBJ2-7, with 9 positions matching TRBD2. The clonotype originates from a man in his 60s with acute or convalescent COVID-19. Material for sequencing was peripheral blood. CDR3 sequence reads: CASSISGSAYEQYF. As DNA, the CDR3 is TGTGCCAGCAGCATTAGCGGGAGCGCCTACGAGCAGTACTTC. The full variable domain, its missing parts supplied by reference TRBV7-2 and TRBJ2-7, is GAGVSQSPSNKVTEKGKDVELRCDPISGHTALYWYRQSLGQGLEFLIYFQGNSAPDKSGLPSDRFSAERTGGSVSTLTIQRTQQEDSAVYLCASSISGSAYEQYFGPGTRLTVT.